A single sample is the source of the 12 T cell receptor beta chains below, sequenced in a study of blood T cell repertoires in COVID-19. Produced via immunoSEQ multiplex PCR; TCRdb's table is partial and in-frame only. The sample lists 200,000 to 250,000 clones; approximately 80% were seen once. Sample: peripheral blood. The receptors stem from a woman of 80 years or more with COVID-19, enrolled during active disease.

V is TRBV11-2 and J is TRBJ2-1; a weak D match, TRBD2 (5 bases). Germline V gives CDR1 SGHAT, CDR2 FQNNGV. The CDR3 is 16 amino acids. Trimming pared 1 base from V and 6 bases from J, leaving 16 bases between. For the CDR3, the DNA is TGTGCCAGCAGCTTAGTTGGAGGTTGGGAAATCAATGAGCAGTTCTTC. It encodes CASSLVGGWEINEQFF.

CDR3 bases: TGTGCCAGTACCGAAGATTGGACAGGTCTTCGGTACACCTTC. It encodes CASTEDWTGLRYTF. The chain has TRBV19 and TRBJ1-2; the match to TRBD1 covers 7 bases. CDR3 length: 14 residues. Germline lookup yields CDR1 LNHDA and CDR2 SQIVND (reference sequence). Losses at the gene ends were 7 bases for V and 11 bases for J; bases not matched to a gene: 16.

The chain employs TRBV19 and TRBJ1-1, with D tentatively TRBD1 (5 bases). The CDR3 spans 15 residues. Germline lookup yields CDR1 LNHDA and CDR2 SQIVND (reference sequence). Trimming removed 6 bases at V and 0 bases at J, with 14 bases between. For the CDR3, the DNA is TGTGCCAGTAGCATGGGGCGACAGTTGAACACTGAAGCTTTCTTT. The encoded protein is CASSMGRQLNTEAFF. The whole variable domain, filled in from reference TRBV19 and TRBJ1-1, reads DGGITQSPKYLFRKEGQNVTLSCEQNLNHDAMYWYRQDPGQGLRLIYYSQIVNDFQKGDIAEGYSVSREKKESFPLTVTSAQKNPTAFYLCASSMGRQLNTEAFFGQGTRLTVV.

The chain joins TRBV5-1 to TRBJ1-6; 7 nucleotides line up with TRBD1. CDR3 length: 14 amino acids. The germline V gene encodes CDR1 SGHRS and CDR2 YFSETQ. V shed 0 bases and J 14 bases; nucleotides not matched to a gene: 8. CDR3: CASSLGTGFDTLHF. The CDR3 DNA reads TGCGCCAGCAGCTTGGGGACAGGCTTCGATACCCTCCACTTT.

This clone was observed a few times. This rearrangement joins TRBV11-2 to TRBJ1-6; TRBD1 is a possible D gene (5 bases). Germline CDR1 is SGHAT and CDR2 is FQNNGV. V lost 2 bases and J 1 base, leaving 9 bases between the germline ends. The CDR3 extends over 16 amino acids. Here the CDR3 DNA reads TGTGCCAGCAGCTTACCTGCAGGGTCCTATAATTCACCCCTCCACTTT. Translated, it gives CASSLPAGSYNSPLHF.

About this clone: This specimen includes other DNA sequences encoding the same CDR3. DNA for the CDR3: TGCGCCAGCAGCTTAGGAGGGGGCAATCAGCCCCAGCATTTT. Its translation is CASSLGGGNQPQHF. The chain has TRBV5-1 and TRBJ1-5; perhaps TRBD1 as D (5 bases). CDR3 length: 14 amino acids. V lost 2 bases to trimming and J lost 2 bases, with 8 bases between them. CDR1 is SGHRS, CDR2 YFSETQ, per germline.

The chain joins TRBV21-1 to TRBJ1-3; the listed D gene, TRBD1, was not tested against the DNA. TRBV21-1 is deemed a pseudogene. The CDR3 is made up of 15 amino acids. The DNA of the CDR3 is TGTGCCAGCAGCTCCCGCAGGGGCTCTGGAAACACCATATATTTT. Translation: CASSSRRGSGNTIYF.

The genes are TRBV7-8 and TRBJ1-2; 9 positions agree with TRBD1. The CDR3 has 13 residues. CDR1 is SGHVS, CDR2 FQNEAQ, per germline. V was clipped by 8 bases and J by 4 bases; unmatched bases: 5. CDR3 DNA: TGTGCCAGCGGGAGACAGGGGGTCTATGGCTACACCTTC. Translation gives CASGRQGVYGYTF.

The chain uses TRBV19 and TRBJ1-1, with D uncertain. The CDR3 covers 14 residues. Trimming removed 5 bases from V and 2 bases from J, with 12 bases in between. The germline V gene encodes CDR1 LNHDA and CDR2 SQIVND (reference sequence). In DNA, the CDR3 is TGTGCCAGTAGTCGAGAAGGAGCAAACACTGAAGCTTTCTTT. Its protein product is CASSREGANTEAFF.

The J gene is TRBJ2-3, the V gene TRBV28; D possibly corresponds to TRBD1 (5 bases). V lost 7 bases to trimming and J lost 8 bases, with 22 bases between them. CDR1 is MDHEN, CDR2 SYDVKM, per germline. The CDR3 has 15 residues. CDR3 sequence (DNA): TGTGCCAGCAATCCGGTAGAAGGATGGGGCGGTACGCAGTATTTT. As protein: CASNPVEGWGGTQYF.

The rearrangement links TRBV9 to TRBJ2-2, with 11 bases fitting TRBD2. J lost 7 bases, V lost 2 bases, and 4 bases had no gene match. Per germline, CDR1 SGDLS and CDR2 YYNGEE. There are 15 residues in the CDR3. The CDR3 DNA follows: TGTGCCAGCAGCGTGACTAGCGGGAAGGGCGGGGAGCTGTTTTTT. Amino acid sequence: CASSVTSGKGGELFF. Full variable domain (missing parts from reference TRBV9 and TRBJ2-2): DSGVTQTPKHLITATGQRVTLRCSPRSGDLSVYWYQQSLDQGLQFLIQYYNGEERAKGNILERFSAQQFPDLHSELNLSSLELGDSALYFCASSVTSGKGGELFFGEGSRLTVL.

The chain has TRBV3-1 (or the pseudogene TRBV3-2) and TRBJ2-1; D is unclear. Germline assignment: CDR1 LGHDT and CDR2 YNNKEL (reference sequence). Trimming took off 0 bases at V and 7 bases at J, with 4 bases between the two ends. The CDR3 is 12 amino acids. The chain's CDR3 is CASSQDKNEQFF. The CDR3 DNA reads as TGTGCCAGCAGCCAAGATAAAAATGAGCAGTTCTTC.